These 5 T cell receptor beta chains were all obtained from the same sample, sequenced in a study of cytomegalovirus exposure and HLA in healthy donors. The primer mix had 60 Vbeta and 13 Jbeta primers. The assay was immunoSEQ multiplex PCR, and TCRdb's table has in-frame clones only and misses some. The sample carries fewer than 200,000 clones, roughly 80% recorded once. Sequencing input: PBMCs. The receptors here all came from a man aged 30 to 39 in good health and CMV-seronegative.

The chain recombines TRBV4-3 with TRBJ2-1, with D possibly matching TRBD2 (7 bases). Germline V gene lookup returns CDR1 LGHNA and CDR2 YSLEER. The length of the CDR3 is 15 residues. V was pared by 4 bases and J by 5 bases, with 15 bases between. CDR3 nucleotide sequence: TGCGCCAGCAGCCTGGGGGCTAGCGGCAACAATGAGCAGTTCTTC. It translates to CASSLGASGNNEQFF.

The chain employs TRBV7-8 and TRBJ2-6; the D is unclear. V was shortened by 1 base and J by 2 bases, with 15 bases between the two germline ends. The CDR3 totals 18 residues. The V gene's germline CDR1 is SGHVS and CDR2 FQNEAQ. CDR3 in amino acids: CASSLVQVVHTGANVLTF. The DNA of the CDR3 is TGTGCCAGCAGCTTAGTCCAGGTAGTTCATACTGGGGCCAACGTCCTGACTTTC. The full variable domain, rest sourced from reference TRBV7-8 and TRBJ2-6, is GAGVSQSPRYKVAKRGQDVALRCDPISGHVSLFWYQQALGQGPEFLTYFQNEAQLDKSGLPSDRFFAERPEGSVSTLKIQRTQQEDSAVYLCASSLVQVVHTGANVLTFGAGSRLTVL.

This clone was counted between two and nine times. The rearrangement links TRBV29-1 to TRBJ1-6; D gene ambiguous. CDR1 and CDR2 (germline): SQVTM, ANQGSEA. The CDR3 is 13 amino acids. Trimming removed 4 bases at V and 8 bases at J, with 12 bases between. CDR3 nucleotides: TGCAGCGTTGCCGTGGCCCCCGATTCACCCCTCCACTTT. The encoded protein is CSVAVAPDSPLHF.

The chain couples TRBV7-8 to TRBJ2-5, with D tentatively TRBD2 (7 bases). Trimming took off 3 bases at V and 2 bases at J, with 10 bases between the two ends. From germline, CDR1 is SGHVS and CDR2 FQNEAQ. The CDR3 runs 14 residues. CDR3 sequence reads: CASSFGGTQETQYF. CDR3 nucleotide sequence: TGTGCCAGCAGCTTCGGGGGGACACAAGAGACCCAGTACTTC. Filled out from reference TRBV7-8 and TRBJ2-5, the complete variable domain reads GAGVSQSPRYKVAKRGQDVALRCDPISGHVSLFWYQQALGQGPEFLTYFQNEAQLDKSGLPSDRFFAERPEGSVSTLKIQRTQQEDSAVYLCASSFGGTQETQYFGPGTRLLVL.

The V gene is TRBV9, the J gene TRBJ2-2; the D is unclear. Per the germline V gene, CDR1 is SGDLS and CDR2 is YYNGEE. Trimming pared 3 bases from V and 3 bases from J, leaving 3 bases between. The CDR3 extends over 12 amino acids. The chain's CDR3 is CASSAYTGELFF. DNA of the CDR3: TGTGCCAGCAGCGCGTACACCGGGGAGCTGTTTTTT.